This T cell receptor beta chain emerged from a study of T cells in women clearing cervical HPV infection. Clones were sequenced by immunoSEQ multiplex PCR, and TCRdb holds only the in-frame ones, with some missing. The specimen's table records tens of thousands of clones. Germline CDR1 SEHNR, CDR2 FQNEAQ (reference sequence). The V and J ends lost 2 bases and 3 bases respectively, with 11 bases between them. This CDR3 spans 14 amino acids. Remarks on this clone: The sequenced fragment ends 3 residues before the CDR3 boundary, so the rest is inferred from the germline J gene.

Material: blood buffy coat. The V and J genes are TRBV7-9 and TRBJ2-7; perhaps TRBD2 as D (6 bases). The receptor comes from a woman between 18 and 75 years old with a cervical HPV16 infection that either progressed to CIN3+ or cleared (not recorded which). The covered CDR3 bases are TGTGCCAGCAGCTTAATCGCTAGCGACTACGAG. The encoded protein is CASSLIASDYE. The CDR3 reads in full as CASSLIASDYEQYF.